The 18 T cell receptor beta chains in this list originate from one sample, sequenced in a study of identical twins listed by TCRdb under 2016. The receptor library was made with 5' RACE. The instrument given in TCRdb is Illumina HiSeq 2000. Using fastp at Q25 and MiXCR, TCRdb reprocessed the public reads and kept productive beta chains. Every distinct CDR3 protein forms one entry, paired with its most common genes and DNA. The sample table records roughly 710,000 distinct CDR3 sequences; approximately 6% of these occur just once. The ten top clones hold around 2% of the sample. The sample consisted of naive T cells sorted from blood. Interpreted using the paper, the cell subset or site label stands for: cells isolated with a human naive T-cell isolation kit. These receptors all stem from a man aged 18 to 29 in good health.

This clonotype has only a few counts. J is TRBJ2-1 and V is TRBV15; the D is unclear. Trimming cost V 3 bases and J 4 bases, with 13 bases left between them. This CDR3 has 15 amino acids. In germline, CDR1 is LNHNV, CDR2 YYDKDF (reference sequence). The CDR3: CATSSGSLKYNEQFF. CDR3 in DNA: TGTGCCACCAGCAGTGGCAGCCTTAAATACAATGAGCAGTTCTTC.

This clonotype occurred many times. The chain couples TRBV5-1 to TRBJ2-3; possible D gene TRBD1, 6 bases. CDR1 SGHRS and CDR2 YFSETQ come from the germline V gene. Trimming shortened V by 4 bases and J by 6 bases, and 12 bases separated the two germline ends. The CDR3 totals 13 residues. The DNA of the CDR3 is TGCGCCAGCAGCATAACAGGGCGGGATACGCAGTATTTT. The encoded protein is CASSITGRDTQYF.

This clonotype showed up many times. This chain joins TRBV7-9 and TRBJ1-2; TRBD1 aligns across 7 bases. The V gene end was trimmed by 2 bases and the J gene end by 5 bases; junction bases not matched to a gene: 5. The CDR3 covers 14 residues. Germline CDR1 SEHNR, CDR2 FQNEAQ (reference sequence). This chain's CDR3 is CASSLLDRRYGYTF. The CDR3 DNA reads TGTGCCAGCAGCTTATTGGACAGGAGGTATGGCTACACCTTC.

This clonotype occurred many times. The gene calls are TRBV7-2 and TRBJ2-7; 13 nucleotides agree with TRBD2. This CDR3 is built from 14 residues. With V trimmed by 6 bases and J by 4 bases, 3 bases remained unmatched. Germline loops: CDR1 SGHTA, CDR2 FQGNSA. Here the CDR3 reads CASRRTSGSYEQYF. The CDR3 bases are TGTGCCAGCAGGAGGACTAGCGGGAGTTACGAGCAGTACTTC.

This clonotype turned up a few times. The chain has TRBV9 and TRBJ2-1; D remains unclear. Germline V lookup: CDR1 SGDLS, CDR2 YYNGEE. V dropped 3 bases and J dropped 6 bases, with 19 bases sitting between them. The CDR3 runs to 16 residues. CDR3 DNA sequence: TGTGCCAGCAGCGCCCCCGCGGTAATGGGGATCAATGAGCAGTTCTTC. As protein: CASSAPAVMGINEQFF.

CDR3 nucleotides: TGCGCCAGCAGCCCCGGCGCGGCGAGCTCTGGAAACACCATATATTTT. This translates into CASSPGAASSGNTIYF. The chain recombines TRBV5-1 with TRBJ1-3; D is unresolved. Germline V gene sequence: CDR1 SGHRS, CDR2 YFSETQ. The CDR3 is 16 amino acids. Trimming left V 4 bases short and J 0 bases short, with 14 bases between.

In this sample, this clonotype turned up many times. The chain couples TRBV7-2 to TRBJ2-4, with no clear D. V was shortened by 5 bases and J by 3 bases, with 20 bases between the two germline ends. Germline V CDR1 and CDR2: SGHTA, FQGNSA. This CDR3 has 17 residues. CDR3 coding DNA: TGTGCCAGCAGCCCCTTTACCCCCCGGCTCTTCAAAAACATTCAGTACTTC. This translates into CASSPFTPRLFKNIQYF. Looking up the rest from reference TRBV7-2 and TRBJ2-4 gives the full variable domain: GAGVSQSPSNKVTEKGKDVELRCDPISGHTALYWYRQSLGQGLEFLIYFQGNSAPDKSGLPSDRFSAERTGGSVSTLTIQRTQQEDSAVYLCASSPFTPRLFKNIQYFGAGTRLSVL.

This clonotype was counted at least ten times. This sequence joins TRBV29-1 and TRBJ2-1; D unclear. V lost 5 bases and J 0 bases, leaving 5 bases between the germline ends. The CDR3 is 12 amino acids. Germline V gives CDR1 SQVTM, CDR2 ANQGSEA. DNA for the CDR3: TGCAGCGTTCCGAGCTCCTACAATGAGCAGTTCTTC. Translating gives CSVPSSYNEQFF.

In its sample, this clonotype was seen a few times. The CDR3 reads CASSLSSGAPEKLFF. The CDR3 DNA is TGTGCCAGCAGTTTAAGCAGTGGAGCCCCGGAAAAACTGTTTTTT. This chain links TRBV12-3 or TRBV12-4 with TRBJ1-4; D gene ambiguous. The CDR3 covers 15 residues. V lost 2 bases and J 8 bases, leaving 15 bases between the germline ends.

This clonotype occurred many times. This chain links TRBV5-5 with TRBJ2-3, with 10 bases lining up with TRBD2. Germline values: CDR1 SGHKS, CDR2 YYEKEE (reference sequence). V dropped 3 bases and J dropped 3; count of bases not matched to a gene: 7. The CDR3 is 16 residues long. The CDR3 is CASSWESGLATDTQYF. DNA for the CDR3: TGTGCCAGCAGCTGGGAATCGGGACTAGCGACAGATACGCAGTATTTT.

This clonotype was picked up many times. The chain carries TRBV5-1 and TRBJ2-3; 15 bases align to TRBD2. The CDR3 consists of 17 residues. V dropped 3 bases and J dropped 3; count of bases not matched to a gene: 5. Germline lookup yields CDR1 SGHRS and CDR2 YFSETQ. CDR3 amino acids: CASSYGTSGRRTDTQYF. CDR3 nucleotides: TGCGCCAGCAGCTACGGGACTAGCGGGAGGAGGACAGATACGCAGTATTTT.

This clonotype was counted only a few times. The chain links TRBV19 to TRBJ1-2, with D maybe TRBD1 (5 bases). The CDR3 loop spans 15 amino acids. The V gene lost 7 bases and the J gene lost 4 bases, with 19 bases spanning the gap. Germline V CDR1 and CDR2: LNHDA, SQIVND (reference sequence). CDR3 coding DNA: TGTGCCAGTACCCCGTCGGGCAGGGAGGGCTATGGCTACACCTTC. Its protein is CASTPSGREGYGYTF.

The CDR3 DNA sequence: TGCGCCAGCAGCTTGAGGGGCATTCCGGGACAGGGAAACTCCTACGAGCAGTACGTC. It encodes CASSLRGIPGQGNSYEQYV. The chain carries TRBV5-1 and TRBJ2-7; the match to TRBD1 covers 9 bases. V gave up 1 base and J gave up 0 bases; unmatched junction bases: 14. Germline CDR1 reads SGHRS; CDR2 reads YFSETQ. There are 19 residues in the CDR3.

This clonotype has just a few counts. The chain has TRBV5-1 and TRBJ2-5; D is unresolved. This CDR3 region has 12 residues. Trimming removed 8 bases at V and 2 bases at J, with 10 bases between. Germline CDR1 is SGHRS and CDR2 is YFSETQ. The CDR3 protein is CASAIHQETQYF. CDR3 DNA sequence: TGCGCCAGTGCGATCCATCAAGAGACCCAGTACTTC.

V gene TRBV20-1 combines with J gene TRBJ1-5; possible D gene TRBD1, 6 bases. CDR3 length equals 15 residues. V lost 0 bases, J lost 4 bases, and 13 bases lay in between. Germline CDR1 is DFQATT and CDR2 is SNEGSKA (reference sequence). CDR3 coding DNA: TGCAGTGCTAGAGATCTGGGGGGCGCGAATCAGCCCCAGCATTTT. It specifies CSARDLGGANQPQHF.

Only a few counts were recorded for this clonotype. The chain uses TRBV5-1 and TRBJ1-6, with 11 bases matching TRBD1. CDR3 length: 14 residues. Germline V CDR1 and CDR2: SGHRS, YFSETQ. The V gene end was trimmed by 7 bases and the J gene end by 10 bases; junction bases not matched to a gene: 7. CDR3 residues: CASFSGTGGSPLHF. In DNA form, the CDR3 reads TGCGCCAGCTTCTCCGGGACAGGGGGATCACCCCTCCACTTT.

In this sample, this clonotype turned up many times. The chain is built from TRBV5-1 and TRBJ2-3; TRBD2 agrees at 7 bases. After removal of 3 bases from V and 2 bases from J, the junction contained 9 bases not matched to a gene. The CDR3 has 16 amino acids. Germline loops: CDR1 SGHRS, CDR2 YFSETQ. This chain's CDR3 is CASSSGLVPITDTQYF. The DNA of the CDR3 is TGCGCCAGCAGCTCCGGACTAGTCCCCATCACAGATACGCAGTATTTT.

This clonotype was observed a few times. The chain joins TRBV6-2 or TRBV6-3 to TRBJ2-1, with 10 nucleotides matching TRBD1. The germline V gene has CDR1 MNHEY and CDR2 SVGEGT. The CDR3 contains 13 residues. V shed 11 bases, J shed 8 bases, and the junction held 9 bases outside the gene matches. The CDR3 loop is CAVGYGTGDEQFF. CDR3 DNA: TGTGCCGTCGGGTACGGGACAGGGGATGAGCAGTTCTTC.